This passage covers 11 T cell receptor beta chains from one sample sequenced in a study of cytomegalovirus exposure and HLA in healthy donors. The PCR made use of 60 Vbeta and 13 Jbeta primers. Sequencing was performed with immunoSEQ multiplex PCR; in TCRdb, only in-frame clones are kept and a portion is missing. The table has some 170,000 clones, roughly four fifths seen once. Sequenced: PBMCs. These receptors came from a woman between 18 and 29 years old in good health and CMV-seronegative.

V gene TRBV9 combines with J gene TRBJ2-2; tentative D call: TRBD2 (6 bases). The V end was cut by 1 base, the J end by 6 bases, with 13 bases between. Germline values: CDR1 SGDLS, CDR2 YYNGEE. The CDR3 runs 15 residues. DNA of the CDR3: TGTGCCAGCAGCGTACGGTGGGGGACTTCCGGGGAGCTGTTTTTT. Translating it yields CASSVRWGTSGELFF. Based on the CDR3 plus reference TRBV9 and TRBJ2-2, the full variable domain is DSGVTQTPKHLITATGQRVTLRCSPRSGDLSVYWYQQSLDQGLQFLIQYYNGEERAKGNILERFSAQQFPDLHSELNLSSLELGDSALYFCASSVRWGTSGELFFGEGSRLTVL.

The gene calls are TRBV6-1 and TRBJ2-1; possibly TRBD2 for D (6 bases). CDR1 and CDR2 from the germline V gene are MNHNS and SASEGT. This CDR3 contains 15 residues. Trimming pared 4 bases from V and 3 bases from J, leaving 13 bases between. The CDR3 reads CASSAGTEIYNEQFF. CDR3 DNA: TGTGCCAGCAGTGCCGGGACTGAAATCTACAATGAGCAGTTCTTC.

The chain recombines TRBV7-2 with TRBJ1-2; D remains ambiguous. From germline, CDR1 is SGHTA and CDR2 FQGNSA. The ends were cut back, 2 bases at V and 7 bases at J, with 20 bases in the middle. CDR3 length equals 16 residues. The DNA for the CDR3 is TGTGCCAGCAGCTTATCGTCCGGAGCCGTCTTAAGTGGCTACACCTTC. Its protein product is CASSLSSGAVLSGYTF.

This chain joins TRBV5-1 and TRBJ1-2; 10 bases are a match to TRBD1. CDR3 length equals 17 residues. CDR1 SGHRS and CDR2 YFSETQ come from the germline V gene. V shed 2 bases and J 2 bases; nucleotides not matched to a gene: 9. The CDR3 bases are TGCGCCAGCAGCTTCAGTGCCGGGACAGGGGTAAACTATGGCTACACCTTC. As protein: CASSFSAGTGVNYGYTF.

The chain recombines TRBV28 with TRBJ2-1; 7 bases map to TRBD2. From germline, CDR1 is MDHEN and CDR2 SYDVKM. This CDR3 spans 19 amino acids. With V trimmed by 2 bases and J by 4 bases, 17 bases remained unmatched. Here the CDR3 reads CASSLDSIAGLSLYNEQFF. In nucleotides, the CDR3 is TGTGCCAGCAGTTTAGATTCCATAGCGGGCCTTTCCCTTTACAATGAGCAGTTCTTC.

The rearrangement joins TRBV5-6 to TRBJ2-1; 8 bases are shared with TRBD1. CDR3 length: 13 amino acids. With 5 bases clipped from V and 9 bases from J, the junction kept 7 bases outside the gene matches. Germline V gives CDR1 SGHDT, CDR2 YYEEEE. CDR3: CASRNTGGTEQFF. As DNA, the CDR3 is TGTGCCAGCAGGAACACAGGGGGTACTGAGCAGTTCTTC.

The CDR3 here is CASSQDRGQGQGEQYF. CDR3 DNA: TGCGCCAGCAGCCAAGATCGAGGACAGGGGCAGGGCGAGCAGTACTTC. This chain uses TRBV4-1 with TRBJ2-7; TRBD1 agrees at 9 bases. CDR3 length: 16 amino acids. V lost 0 bases to trimming and J lost 6 bases; unmatched junction nucleotides: 9. Germline V gene lookup returns CDR1 MGHRA and CDR2 YSYEKL.

V is TRBV27 and J is TRBJ2-4, with 10 nucleotides matching TRBD2. CDR3 length: 16 amino acids. Looked up from germline, CDR1 is MNHEY and CDR2 is SMNVEV (reference sequence). J was trimmed by 1 base and V by 4 bases; bases with no gene match: 4. The CDR3 here is CASSSAGGLAKNIQYF. CDR3 sequence (DNA): TGTGCCAGCAGTTCAGCGGGGGGGCTCGCCAAAAACATTCAGTACTTC.

Here the CDR3 reads CASSVIRRESYEQYF. In nucleotides, the CDR3 is TGTGCCAGCAGCGTAATTCGTCGGGAATCCTACGAGCAGTACTTC. The V and J genes are TRBV9 and TRBJ2-7, with a weak D call TRBD2 (5 bases). The CDR3 has 15 amino acids. CDR1 and CDR2 (germline): SGDLS, YYNGEE. The V end lost 1 base, the J end lost 1 base, and 12 bases lay between the germline ends.

The chain employs TRBV20-1 and TRBJ1-2; 7 nucleotides agree with TRBD1. There are 11 residues in the CDR3. With V trimmed by 4 bases and J by 7 bases, 3 bases remained unmatched. Per germline, CDR1 DFQATT and CDR2 SNEGSKA (reference sequence). CDR3 amino acids: CSATRGAGYTF. The CDR3 DNA reads as TGCAGTGCTACCAGGGGGGCTGGCTACACCTTC.

The chain combines TRBV28 with TRBJ2-1, with 11 bases fitting TRBD2. J was trimmed by 9 bases and V by 4 bases; bases with no gene match: 8. The CDR3 length is 15 residues. In germline, CDR1 is MDHEN, CDR2 SYDVKM. This CDR3 is CASSYRLAGLTEQFF. Here the CDR3 DNA reads TGTGCCAGCAGTTACAGACTAGCGGGACTGACTGAGCAGTTCTTC. Combining the CDR3 with reference TRBV28 and TRBJ2-1 gives the whole variable domain DVKVTQSSRYLVKRTGEKVFLECVQDMDHENMFWYRQDPGLGLRLIYFSYDVKMKEKGDIPEGYSVSREKKERFSLILESASTNQTSMYLCASSYRLAGLTEQFFGPGTRLTVL.